The 29 T cell receptor beta chains listed next were all sequenced from one sample in a study of beta chain features in type 1 diabetes. All of the isolated RNA was reverse transcribed, so expressed TCRB transcripts were sequenced. Sequencing used immunoSEQ multiplex PCR; TCRdb keeps in-frame clones, though not all of them. This table holds hundreds of thousands of clones, approximately 30% found once. The sample taken for sequencing was naive CD4+ T cells from blood. The receptor set was obtained from a man between 18 and 35 years old in good health.

V is TRBV7-9 and J is TRBJ1-2; D is unresolved. The V end was cut by 3 bases, the J end by 9 bases, with 14 bases between. Germline CDR1 SEHNR, CDR2 FQNEAQ (reference sequence). The length of the CDR3 is 13 residues. CDR3: CASSFRDHRSYTF. CDR3 DNA: TGTGCCAGCAGCTTTAGGGATCACCGGAGCTACACCTTC.

This chain connects TRBV6-6 to TRBJ2-2; 13 positions match TRBD2. The CDR3 consists of 15 residues. The trim removed 6 bases at V and 7 bases at J, leaving 5 bases unmatched. The germline V gene encodes CDR1 MNHNY and CDR2 SVGAGI (reference sequence). CDR3 sequence (DNA): TGTGCCAGCAGCACAGGACTAGCGGGAGTCGGGGAGCTGTTTTTT. Amino acids: CASSTGLAGVGELFF.

This chain links TRBV28 with TRBJ2-6; D unclear. V gave up 4 bases and J gave up 4 bases, with 26 bases separating them. Germline loops: CDR1 MDHEN, CDR2 SYDVKM. This CDR3 region has 20 residues. In DNA form, the CDR3 reads TGTGCCAGCAGTTCCCGTCGGTTGTCCGCCAACGTGGCAGGGGCCAACGTCCTGACTTTC. This codes for CASSSRRLSANVAGANVLTF.

For this clone: Other DNA sequences in this specimen translate into the identical CDR3. The chain uses TRBV9 and TRBJ2-7, with D perhaps assigned TRBD1 or TRBD2 (5 bases each). V was pared by 3 bases and J by 2 bases, with 9 bases between. CDR3 size: 13 residues. Germline CDR1 SGDLS, CDR2 YYNGEE. The CDR3 loop reads CASSAGTTYEQYF. CDR3 DNA sequence: TGTGCCAGCAGCGCAGGGACGACCTACGAGCAGTACTTC.

This clone was picked up a small number of times. V usage is TRBV5-6 and J usage is TRBJ2-3, with TRBD2 identical over 7 bases. From germline, CDR1 is SGHDT and CDR2 YYEEEE. This CDR3 is built from 14 residues. V shed 3 bases and J 4 bases; nucleotides not matched to a gene: 5. CDR3 DNA: TGTGCCAGCAGCTATGGGACTAAATCAGATACGCAGTATTTT. This codes for CASSYGTKSDTQYF.

There are a few counts of this clone. This sequence joins TRBV30 and TRBJ1-5, with D unclear. CDR1 and CDR2 from the germline V gene are GTSNPN and SVGIG (reference sequence). V lost 3 bases to trimming and J lost 6 bases, with 15 bases between them. The CDR3 loop spans 14 amino acids. CDR3 DNA: TGTGCCTGGAGCGCCCCGCGGCTTGGTCAGCCCCAGCATTTT. It encodes CAWSAPRLGQPQHF.

V gene TRBV4-1 combines with J gene TRBJ2-1, with 7 bases that match TRBD2. The V gene's germline CDR1 is MGHRA and CDR2 YSYEKL. The CDR3 is made up of 16 amino acids. J was trimmed by 0 bases and V by 3 bases; bases with no gene match: 5. CDR3 loop: CASSQPLASSYNEQFF. In DNA form, the CDR3 reads TGCGCCAGCAGCCAGCCACTAGCGAGCTCCTACAATGAGCAGTTCTTC.

CDR3 loop: CASSEPHTEAFF. The CDR3 DNA is TGTGCCAGCAGTGAGCCGCACACTGAAGCTTTCTTT. The V and J genes are TRBV6-1 and TRBJ1-1; no clear D gene. The germline gives CDR1 MNHNS, CDR2 SASEGT. CDR3 length equals 12 residues. Trimming shortened V by 3 bases and J by 3 bases, and 5 bases separated the two germline ends.

V is TRBV9 and J is TRBJ1-2; TRBD1 aligns across 7 bases. CDR1 is SGDLS, CDR2 YYNGEE, per germline. V shed 0 bases, J shed 9 bases, and the junction held 5 bases outside the gene matches. The length of the CDR3 is 13 residues. CDR3 nucleotide sequence: TGTGCCAGCAGCGTAGCAGGGGGTAGTCGCTACACCTTC. It encodes CASSVAGGSRYTF.

The rearrangement joins TRBV5-1 to TRBJ2-4; D perhaps matches TRBD1 (6 bases). This CDR3 region has 14 residues. The V end lost 4 bases, the J end lost 5 bases, and 13 bases lay between the germline ends. The germline gives CDR1 SGHRS, CDR2 YFSETQ. The CDR3 protein is CASSQGQTENIQYF. The CDR3 DNA sequence: TGCGCCAGCAGCCAAGGACAGACCGAAAACATTCAGTACTTC.

In this sample, this clone turned up a few times. The chain combines TRBV19 with TRBJ2-1; 7 bases match TRBD2. V trimming: 1 base; J trimming: 7 bases; junction bases outside the gene matches: 4. Looked up from germline, CDR1 is LNHDA and CDR2 is SQIVND (reference sequence). The CDR3 contains 14 residues. The CDR3 here is CASSIGTSMNEQFF. The DNA of the CDR3 is TGTGCCAGTAGTATAGGGACTAGTATGAATGAGCAGTTCTTC.

The chain recombines TRBV9 with TRBJ2-3, with unresolved D. The CDR3 runs to 14 residues. V gave up 0 bases and J gave up 4 bases, with 9 bases separating them. Germline V gene lookup returns CDR1 SGDLS and CDR2 YYNGEE. CDR3 region: CASSVGPGPDTQYF. CDR3 nucleotides: TGTGCCAGCAGCGTAGGCCCAGGTCCAGATACGCAGTATTTT.

Regarding this clone: Germline and junction disagree at one end, which may indicate a read error. The CDR3 region has the DNA TGCGCCAGCAGCTCCGGGACTAGCAGAGATACGCAGTATTTT. Its protein is CASSSGTSRDTQYF. The chain combines TRBV5-1 with TRBJ2-3; 9 bases agree with TRBD2. The CDR3 length is 14 residues. Germline assignment: CDR1 SGHRS and CDR2 YFSETQ. The full variable domain, completed using reference TRBV5-1 and TRBJ2-3, is KAGVTQTPRYLIKTRGQQVTLSCSPISGHRSVSWYQQTPGQGLQFLFEYFSETQRNKGNFPGRFSGRQFSNSRSEMNVSTLELGDSALYLCASSSGTSRDTQYFGPGTRLTVL.

The CDR3 DNA is TGTGCCAGCAGCTTAGCGGTTGGGGCTGGGGCCAACGTCCTGACTTTC. Translation: CASSLAVGAGANVLTF. The gene calls are TRBV7-2 and TRBJ2-6; no firm D call. The CDR3 is made up of 16 amino acids. V lost 0 bases to trimming and J lost 2 bases, with 8 bases between them. The germline gives CDR1 SGHTA, CDR2 FQGNSA.

In DNA, the CDR3 is TGTGCCACAGGGTTCTCCGGGGCCAACGTCCTGACTTTC. It yields the protein CATGFSGANVLTF. The chain recombines TRBV25-1 with TRBJ2-6; maybe TRBD1 (5 bases). V was pared by 10 bases and J by 4 bases, with 11 bases between. Germline V lookup: CDR1 MGHDK, CDR2 SYGVNS. The CDR3 is 13 amino acids.

Only a few counts were recorded for this clone. V is TRBV7-3 and J is TRBJ2-3; no firm D call. The ends were cut back, 3 bases at V and 6 bases at J, with 4 bases in the middle. Germline CDR1 and CDR2: SGHTA and FQGTGA. The CDR3 is 11 amino acids. CDR3 residues: CASSFGDTQYF. DNA of the CDR3: TGTGCCAGCAGCTTCGGGGATACGCAGTATTTT.

The chain couples TRBV30 to TRBJ2-5; D perhaps matches TRBD2 (6 bases). Looked up from germline, CDR1 is GTSNPN and CDR2 is SVGIG (reference sequence). The germline V and J ends were trimmed by 1 base and 0 bases, with 12 bases remaining between them. The length of the CDR3 is 15 residues. The CDR3 DNA reads TGTGCCTGGAGTGGTGGGACTGCGTACCAAGAGACCCAGTACTTC. Protein: CAWSGGTAYQETQYF.

J is TRBJ2-3 and V is TRBV9, with 13 bases that match TRBD2. Germline CDR1 is SGDLS and CDR2 is YYNGEE. This CDR3 region has 16 residues. V lost 2 bases and J lost 3; bases outside the gene matches: 3. DNA for the CDR3: TGTGCCAGCAGCGTTGGGACTAGCGGGATGACAGATACGCAGTATTTT. It specifies CASSVGTSGMTDTQYF.

This clone occurred a few times. CDR3 coding DNA: TGTGCCAGTAGTATTCAGGGGTTCCCTTACAATGAGCAGTTCTTC. It codes for CASSIQGFPYNEQFF. The V and J genes are TRBV19 and TRBJ2-1; tentatively, D is TRBD1 (6 bases). Trimming took 3 bases from V and 4 from J, leaving 13 bases between them. CDR3 length: 15 residues. Germline CDR1 and CDR2: LNHDA and SQIVND (reference sequence).

V is TRBV28 and J is TRBJ1-1; no clear D gene. V dropped 7 bases and J dropped 6 bases, with 24 bases sitting between them. Germline V gives CDR1 MDHEN, CDR2 SYDVKM. This CDR3 comprises 16 residues. The CDR3 is CASNRPLGKNKAEAFF. Written as DNA, the CDR3 is TGTGCCAGCAATAGACCCCTGGGGAAGAACAAGGCTGAAGCTTTCTTT. The complete variable domain, with remaining parts taken from reference TRBV28 and TRBJ1-1, reads DVKVTQSSRYLVKRTGEKVFLECVQDMDHENMFWYRQDPGLGLRLIYFSYDVKMKEKGDIPEGYSVSREKKERFSLILESASTNQTSMYLCASNRPLGKNKAEAFFGQGTRLTVV.

V and J are TRBV4-2 and TRBJ2-6, with TRBD2 as a possible D gene (7 bases). The CDR3 sequence is 18 residues long. V lost 2 bases, J lost 0 bases, and 14 bases lay in between. Germline loops: CDR1 LGHNA, CDR2 YNFKEQ. This CDR3 is CASSQPRGGGSGANVLTF. Written as DNA, the CDR3 is TGTGCCAGCAGCCAACCCAGGGGAGGGGGCTCTGGGGCCAACGTCCTGACTTTC.

This clone has a handful of counts. This chain links TRBV15 with TRBJ2-3; D perhaps matches TRBD1 (6 bases). In germline, CDR1 is LNHNV, CDR2 YYDKDF (reference sequence). Trimming removed 0 bases at V and 1 base at J, with 17 bases between. This CDR3 is 18 amino acids long. In DNA form, the CDR3 reads TGTGCCACCAGCAGAGATCCCCCAGGACAGCAACGCACAGATACGCAGTATTTT. This sequence encodes CATSRDPPGQQRTDTQYF.

This clone was counted a few times. The rearrangement links TRBV2 to TRBJ1-1, with D maybe TRBD1 (6 bases). CDR3 length: 13 amino acids. Per the germline V gene, CDR1 is SNHLY and CDR2 is FYNNEI. Trimming cost V 0 bases and J 12 bases, with 14 bases left between them. CDR3 region: CASSEAQGTRTFF. CDR3 bases: TGTGCCAGCAGTGAAGCACAGGGCACGCGAACTTTCTTT.

Many counts were recorded for this clone. Other DNA sequences in the sample encode the same CDR3. The V gene is TRBV18, the J gene TRBJ2-3, with D unresolved. Per the germline V gene, CDR1 is KGHSH and CDR2 is LQKENI. The ends were cut back, 3 bases at V and 0 bases at J, with 4 bases in the middle. The CDR3 has 13 amino acids. The chain's CDR3 is CASSPPSTDTQYF. DNA of the CDR3: TGTGCCAGCTCACCCCCTAGCACAGATACGCAGTATTTT.

The rearrangement uses TRBV11-3 and TRBJ2-5; 8 nucleotides align to TRBD1. The CDR3 runs 14 residues. V dropped 5 bases and J dropped 3; count of bases not matched to a gene: 5. Germline loops: CDR1 SGHNT, CDR2 YENEEA. CDR3 nucleotides: TGTGCCAGCAGCCCGGGACAGGCCGAAGAGACCCAGTACTTC. It yields the protein CASSPGQAEETQYF.

This clone was counted only a few times. The same CDR3 can be traced to other DNA sequences in this sample. This sequence joins TRBV20-1 and TRBJ1-2; D perhaps matches TRBD1 (5 bases). There are 9 residues in the CDR3. Germline V lookup: CDR1 DFQATT, CDR2 SNEGSKA (reference sequence). V was clipped by 5 bases and J by 8 bases, with 6 bases between them. CDR3 sequence reads: CSAGAGYTF. CDR3 bases: TGCAGTGCTGGGGCGGGCTACACCTTC.

The chain links TRBV5-4 to TRBJ1-3; a weak D match, TRBD1 (5 bases). The V gene lost 4 bases and the J gene lost 0 bases, with 11 bases spanning the gap. The CDR3 is made up of 15 amino acids. Germline loops: CDR1 SGHNT, CDR2 YYREEE (reference sequence). The CDR3 loop reads CASSPDISSGNTIYF. CDR3 DNA: TGTGCCAGCAGCCCGGACATCTCCTCTGGAAACACCATATATTTT.

The sample holds a few counts of this clone. The chain couples TRBV19 to TRBJ2-7, with 11 bases fitting TRBD2. CDR3 length: 14 residues. The V segment lost 7 bases and the J segment 2 bases; nucleotides outside the gene matches: 4. The germline V gene encodes CDR1 LNHDA and CDR2 SQIVND (reference sequence). The CDR3 is CASMGLAEPYEQYF. CDR3 nucleotides: TGTGCCAGTATGGGACTAGCGGAGCCCTACGAGCAGTACTTC.

This CDR3 is CASSSGTSGSTYF. The CDR3 DNA reads as TGTGCCAGCAGCTCCGGGACTAGCGGGAGTACGTACTTC. The chain uses TRBV9 and TRBJ2-4; 14 bases map to TRBD2. This CDR3 contains 13 residues. The V gene's germline CDR1 is SGDLS and CDR2 YYNGEE. With V trimmed by 4 bases and J by 15 bases, 6 bases remained unmatched.